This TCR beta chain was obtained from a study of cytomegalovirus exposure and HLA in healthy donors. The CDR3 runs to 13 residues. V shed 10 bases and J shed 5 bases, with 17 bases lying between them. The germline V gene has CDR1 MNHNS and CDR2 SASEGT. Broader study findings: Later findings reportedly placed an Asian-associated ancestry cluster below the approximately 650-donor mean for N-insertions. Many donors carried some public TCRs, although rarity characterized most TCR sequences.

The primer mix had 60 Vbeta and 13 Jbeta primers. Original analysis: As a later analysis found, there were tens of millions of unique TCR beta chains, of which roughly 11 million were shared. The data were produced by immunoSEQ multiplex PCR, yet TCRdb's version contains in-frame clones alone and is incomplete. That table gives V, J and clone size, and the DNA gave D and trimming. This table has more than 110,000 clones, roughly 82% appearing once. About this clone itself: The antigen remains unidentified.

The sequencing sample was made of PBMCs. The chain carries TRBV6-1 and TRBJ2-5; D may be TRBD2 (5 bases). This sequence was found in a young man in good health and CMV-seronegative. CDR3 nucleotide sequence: TGTGCCACCGCGAGGGCCCGTTCGGAGACCCAGTACTTC. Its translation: CATARARSETQYF.